The T cell receptor (beta chain) under discussion was sequenced for a study of blood T cell repertoires in COVID-19. CDR1 and CDR2 (germline): SGDLS, YYNGEE. J was trimmed by 2 bases and V by 6 bases; bases with no gene match: 6. The CDR3 extends over 15 amino acids. Under the authors' procedure: Scientists estimated how many nucleated cells there were by amplifying reference gene primers. TCRdb's copy holds only in-frame clones and misses some; the assay was immunoSEQ multiplex PCR. V and J calls and clone size come straight from that table; D and trimming were deduced from the DNA. The sample shows around 160,000 clones, approximately 85% of them seen only once. This clone was seen only once.

V is TRBV9 and J is TRBJ2-2; 8 nucleotides line up with TRBD2. The specimen sequenced was peripheral blood. The sequence came from a man between 60 and 70 years old with active or convalescent COVID-19. CDR3 sequence: CASTRLAQNTGELFF. CDR3 coding DNA: TGTGCCAGCACCAGACTAGCGCAAAACACCGGGGAGCTGTTTTTT.